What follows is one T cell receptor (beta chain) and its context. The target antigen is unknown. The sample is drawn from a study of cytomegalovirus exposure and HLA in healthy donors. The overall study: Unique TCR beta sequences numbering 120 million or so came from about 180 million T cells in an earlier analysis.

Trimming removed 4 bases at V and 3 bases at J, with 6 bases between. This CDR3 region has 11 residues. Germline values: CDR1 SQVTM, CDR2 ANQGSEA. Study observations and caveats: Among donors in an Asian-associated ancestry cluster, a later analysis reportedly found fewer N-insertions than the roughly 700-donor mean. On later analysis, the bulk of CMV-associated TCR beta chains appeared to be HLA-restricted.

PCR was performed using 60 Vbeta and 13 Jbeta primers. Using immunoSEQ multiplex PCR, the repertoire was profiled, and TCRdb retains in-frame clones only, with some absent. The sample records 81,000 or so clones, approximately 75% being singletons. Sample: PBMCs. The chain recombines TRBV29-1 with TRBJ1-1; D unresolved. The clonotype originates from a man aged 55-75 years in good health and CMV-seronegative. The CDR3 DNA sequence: TGCAGCGTTGCTCCGTACACTGAAGCTTTCTTT. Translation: CSVAPYTEAFF.